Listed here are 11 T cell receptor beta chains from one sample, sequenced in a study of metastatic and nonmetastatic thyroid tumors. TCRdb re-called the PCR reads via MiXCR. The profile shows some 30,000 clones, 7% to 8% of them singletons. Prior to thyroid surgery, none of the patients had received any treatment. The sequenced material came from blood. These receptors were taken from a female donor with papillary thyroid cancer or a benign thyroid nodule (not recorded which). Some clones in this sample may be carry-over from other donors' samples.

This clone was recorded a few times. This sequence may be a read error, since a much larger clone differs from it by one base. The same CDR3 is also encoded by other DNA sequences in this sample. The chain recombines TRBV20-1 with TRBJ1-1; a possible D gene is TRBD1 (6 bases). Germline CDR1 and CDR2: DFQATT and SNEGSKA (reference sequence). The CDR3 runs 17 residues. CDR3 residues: CSAPFTGRSVLNTEAFF. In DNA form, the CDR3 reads TGCAGTGCGCCTTTTACAGGGCGTTCCGTTCTGAACACTGAGGCTTTCTTT.

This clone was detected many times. The CDR3 coding sequence is TGTGCCAGCAGCGCCAGGGGGCGCGGGACCGGGGAGCTGTTTTTT. This translates into CASSARGRGTGELFF. This chain uses TRBV13 with TRBJ2-2; 8 nucleotides agree with TRBD1. The CDR3 runs to 15 residues. Germline V gene sequence: CDR1 PRHDT, CDR2 FYEKMQ (reference sequence). V trimming: 5 bases; J trimming: 5 bases; junction bases outside the gene matches: 7.

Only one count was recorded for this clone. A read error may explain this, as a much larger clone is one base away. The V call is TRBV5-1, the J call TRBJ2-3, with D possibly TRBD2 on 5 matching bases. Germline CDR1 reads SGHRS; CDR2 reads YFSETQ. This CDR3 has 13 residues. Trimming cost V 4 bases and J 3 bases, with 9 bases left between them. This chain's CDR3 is CASSRTGTDTQYF. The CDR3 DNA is TGCGCCAGCAGCCGGACTGGAACAGATACGCAGTATTTT.

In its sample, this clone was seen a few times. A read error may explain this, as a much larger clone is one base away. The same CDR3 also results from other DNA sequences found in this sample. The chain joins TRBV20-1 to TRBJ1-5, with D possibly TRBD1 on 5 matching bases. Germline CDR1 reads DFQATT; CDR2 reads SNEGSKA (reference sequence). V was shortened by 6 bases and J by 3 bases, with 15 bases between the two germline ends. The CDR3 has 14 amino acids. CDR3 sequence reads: CSAGGEQANQPQHF. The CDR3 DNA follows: TGCAGTGCCGGGGGGGAGCAGGCCAATCAGCCCCAGCATTTT.

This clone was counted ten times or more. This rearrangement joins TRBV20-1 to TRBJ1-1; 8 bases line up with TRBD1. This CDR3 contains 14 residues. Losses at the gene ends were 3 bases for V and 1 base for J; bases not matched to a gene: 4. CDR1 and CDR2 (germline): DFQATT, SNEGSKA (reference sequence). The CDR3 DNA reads TGCAGTGCTAGGGGGGACAGGTCGAACACTGAAGCTTTCTTT. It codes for CSARGDRSNTEAFF.

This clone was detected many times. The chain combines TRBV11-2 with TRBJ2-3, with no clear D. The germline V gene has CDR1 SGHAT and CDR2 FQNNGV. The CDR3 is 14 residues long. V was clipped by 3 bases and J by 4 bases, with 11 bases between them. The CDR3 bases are TGTGCCAGCAGCTTGGGTGATGACTCAGATACGCAGTATTTT. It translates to CASSLGDDSDTQYF.

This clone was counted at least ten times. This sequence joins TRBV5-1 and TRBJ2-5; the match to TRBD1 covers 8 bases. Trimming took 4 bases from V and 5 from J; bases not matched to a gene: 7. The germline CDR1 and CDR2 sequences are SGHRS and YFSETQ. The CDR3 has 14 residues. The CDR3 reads CASSRTGFGETQYF. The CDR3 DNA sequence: TGCGCCAGCAGCAGGACAGGGTTTGGGGAGACCCAGTACTTC.

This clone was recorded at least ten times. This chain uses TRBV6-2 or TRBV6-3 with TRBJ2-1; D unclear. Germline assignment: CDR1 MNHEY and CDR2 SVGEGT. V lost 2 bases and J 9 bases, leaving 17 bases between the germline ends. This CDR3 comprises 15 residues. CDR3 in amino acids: CASSYLGQFPAEQFF. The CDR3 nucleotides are TGTGCCAGCAGTTACCTAGGCCAGTTCCCCGCTGAGCAGTTCTTC.

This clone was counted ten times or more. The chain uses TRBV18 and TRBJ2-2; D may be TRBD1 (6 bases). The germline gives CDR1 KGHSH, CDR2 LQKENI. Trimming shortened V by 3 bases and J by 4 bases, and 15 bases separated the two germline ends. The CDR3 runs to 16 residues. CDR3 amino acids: CASSPGQTFGTGELFF. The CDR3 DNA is TGTGCCAGCTCACCCGGACAGACATTTGGCACCGGGGAGCTGTTTTTT.

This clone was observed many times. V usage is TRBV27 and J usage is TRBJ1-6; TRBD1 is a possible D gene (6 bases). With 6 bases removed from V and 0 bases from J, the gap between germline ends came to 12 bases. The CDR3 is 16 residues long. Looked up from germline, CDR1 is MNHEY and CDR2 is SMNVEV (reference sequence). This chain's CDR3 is CASRQDRSSYNSPLHF. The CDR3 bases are TGTGCCAGCAGACAAGACAGGAGCTCCTATAATTCACCCCTCCACTTT.

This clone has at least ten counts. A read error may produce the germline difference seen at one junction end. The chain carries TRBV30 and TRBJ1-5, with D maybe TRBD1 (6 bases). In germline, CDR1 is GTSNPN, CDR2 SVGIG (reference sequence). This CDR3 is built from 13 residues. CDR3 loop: CAWSVQGKQPQHF. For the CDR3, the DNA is TGTGCCTGGAGTGTACAGGGCAAACAGCCCCAGCATTTT. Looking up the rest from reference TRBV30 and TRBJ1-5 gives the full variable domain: SQTIHQWPATLVQPVGSPLSLECTVEGTSNPNLYWYRQAAGRGLQLLFYSVGIGQISSEVPQNLSASRPQDRQFILSSKKLLLSDSGFYLCAWSVQGKQPQHFGDGTRLSIL.